This T cell receptor (beta chain) was recovered during a study of response to subunit inactivated influenza vaccine. Broader study findings: The authors proposed limited new T cell recruitment per seasonal influenza vaccination.

V was trimmed by 3 bases and J by 3 bases, leaving 7 bases between them. Germline-derived CDR1 and CDR2 are DFQATT and SNEGSKA (reference sequence). The CDR3 sequence is 12 residues long. On this clonotype: What it recognizes is unknown.

TCRdb re-called the RT-PCR reads with MiXCR, one entry per CDR3 protein. This table holds some 160,000 distinct CDR3 sequences, roughly a tenth found once. The clonotype was recovered from a man between 45 and 60 years old who received an inactivated influenza vaccine. This sample comprised non-naive T cells sorted from PBMCs, obtained more than 35 days after vaccination. The chain couples TRBV20-1 to TRBJ2-3; D remains unclear. CDR3 in DNA: TGCAGTGCTAGTCACTTTACAGATACGCAGTATTTT. Protein sequence: CSASHFTDTQYF.